The 12 T cell receptor beta chains presented below share a single source sample, sequenced in a study of naive and memory T cell subsets. The beta constant-region primer was an equimolar mix of two oligonucleotides covering TRBC1 and TRBC2. TCRdb re-analysed the UMI-ligation and nested PCR reads in MiXCR, keeping a single row per CDR3 protein. The sample records tens of thousands of distinct CDR3 sequences, around a tenth being singletons. Sequences were obtained from effector memory CD4+ T cells from blood. Indicated subset: effector memory, CD45RA- CD27-. Source of these receptors: a human donor in good health.

This clonotype was observed a handful of times. This chain links TRBV7-9 with TRBJ1-6; 7 positions match TRBD1. Germline CDR1 is SEHNR and CDR2 is FQNEAQ (reference sequence). V shed 5 bases, J shed 10 bases, and the junction held 8 bases outside the gene matches. This CDR3 is built from 14 residues. The CDR3 DNA reads as TGTGCCAGCAGCCCCGACAGGGAATCCTCACCCCTCCACTTT. Protein product: CASSPDRESSPLHF.

This clonotype has ten or more counts. V gene TRBV11-3 combines with J gene TRBJ1-1, with D unclear. This CDR3 region has 14 residues. CDR1 is SGHNT and CDR2 is YENEEA in the germline V gene. V lost 3 bases and J 0 bases, leaving 8 bases between the germline ends. CDR3 in amino acids: CASSLEAMNTEAFF. The CDR3 DNA is TGTGCCAGCAGCTTGGAGGCCATGAACACTGAAGCTTTCTTT.

This clonotype was found a few times. The chain carries TRBV18 and TRBJ1-2, with TRBD1 matching over 9 bases. The CDR3 length is 18 residues. Germline CDR1 and CDR2: KGHSH and LQKENI. V lost 2 bases and J lost 4; bases outside the gene matches: 14. The CDR3 DNA sequence: TGTGCCAGCTCACCAAATTACGGGACAGGGTTACAGACCTATGGCTACACCTTC. Amino acids: CASSPNYGTGLQTYGYTF.

This clonotype came up a few times. The V and J genes are TRBV7-2 and TRBJ1-4, with D tentatively TRBD1 (5 bases). The CDR3 extends over 15 amino acids. V gave up 2 bases and J gave up 0 bases, with 7 bases separating them. In germline, CDR1 is SGHTA, CDR2 FQGNSA. CDR3: CASSLWGTTNEKLFF. Here the CDR3 DNA reads TGTGCCAGCAGCTTATGGGGGACAACTAATGAAAAACTGTTTTTT. The variable domain in full, completed from reference TRBV7-2 and TRBJ1-4, reads GAGVSQSPSNKVTEKGKDVELRCDPISGHTALYWYRQSLGQGLEFLIYFQGNSAPDKSGLPSDRFSAERTGGSVSTLTIQRTQQEDSAVYLCASSLWGTTNEKLFFGSGTQLSVL.

The sample holds many counts of this clonotype. This chain uses TRBV2 with TRBJ1-2; D is undetermined. There are 14 residues in the CDR3. CDR1 SNHLY and CDR2 FYNNEI come from the germline V gene. Trimming took off 3 bases at V and 4 bases at J, with 12 bases between the two ends. The CDR3 sequence: CASSETSRSYGYTF. The CDR3 DNA is TGTGCCAGCAGTGAGACGTCCAGGTCCTATGGCTACACCTTC.

This clonotype was seen only a few times. V gene TRBV7-2 combines with J gene TRBJ1-5, with no clear D. Germline loops: CDR1 SGHTA, CDR2 FQGNSA. There are 15 residues in the CDR3. Between the trimmed V and J ends, which lost 5 bases and 5 bases, there was a span of 16 bases. CDR3 sequence: CASSLTPQSHQPQHF. As DNA, the CDR3 is TGTGCCAGCAGCCTTACCCCACAGAGCCATCAGCCCCAGCATTTT.

The chain carries TRBV29-1 and TRBJ2-3, with 10 bases matching TRBD2. Germline V gene sequence: CDR1 SQVTM, CDR2 ANQGSEA. The V segment lost 7 bases and the J segment 2 bases; nucleotides outside the gene matches: 9. CDR3 length: 15 residues. This CDR3 reads CSARTSGSYTDTQYF. The DNA of the CDR3 is TGCAGCGCTAGGACTAGCGGAAGTTACACAGATACGCAGTATTTT.

The chain uses TRBV29-1 and TRBJ2-3, with TRBD2 matching over 14 bases. CDR1 and CDR2 from the germline V gene are SQVTM and ANQGSEA. V shed 5 bases, J shed 2 bases, and the junction held 3 bases outside the gene matches. The CDR3 contains 15 residues. CDR3 nucleotides: TGCAGCGTTTCGGGACTAGCGGGAGTCACAGATACGCAGTATTTT. Its protein is CSVSGLAGVTDTQYF.

This clonotype was observed many times. The chain uses TRBV7-9 and TRBJ2-3; D is uncertain. Germline V lookup: CDR1 SEHNR, CDR2 FQNEAQ (reference sequence). The CDR3 length is 16 residues. V was shortened by 2 bases and J by 0 bases, with 12 bases between the two germline ends. CDR3 region: CASSLMVLPSTDTQYF. CDR3 DNA: TGTGCCAGCAGCTTAATGGTCCTACCTAGCACAGATACGCAGTATTTT.

This clonotype was found many times. The V call is TRBV20-1, the J call TRBJ1-2, with 7 bases identical to TRBD1. CDR3 size: 13 residues. Germline trimming cut 3 bases from V and 8 bases from J; bases unmatched to any gene: 9. The germline gives CDR1 DFQATT, CDR2 SNEGSKA (reference sequence). The CDR3 region is CSASYTGVRGYTF. CDR3 coding DNA: TGCAGTGCTAGTTACACAGGGGTACGGGGCTACACCTTC.

Ten or more counts support this clonotype. The rearrangement uses TRBV5-1 and TRBJ2-5; possibly TRBD1 for D (6 bases). The V and J ends lost 5 bases and 2 bases respectively, with 16 bases between them. The CDR3 is made up of 15 amino acids. Looked up from germline, CDR1 is SGHRS and CDR2 is YFSETQ. CDR3 in amino acids: CASRVTGNKQETQYF. The CDR3, as DNA: TGCGCCAGCAGGGTTACAGGGAATAAACAAGAGACCCAGTACTTC.

The chain recombines TRBV18 with TRBJ2-5; TRBD1 aligns across 10 bases. The germline V gene encodes CDR1 KGHSH and CDR2 LQKENI. The trim removed 4 bases at V and 4 bases at J, leaving 6 bases unmatched. This CDR3 has 15 residues. CDR3 loop: CASSRGQGFSETQYF. Here the CDR3 DNA reads TGTGCCAGCTCACGGGGACAGGGGTTTTCAGAGACCCAGTACTTC.